Each of the 8 T cell receptor beta chains below was sequenced from the same sample in a study of blood T cell repertoires in COVID-19. The data were produced by immunoSEQ multiplex PCR, yet TCRdb's version contains in-frame clones alone and is incomplete. The sample shows around 200,000 clones, 86% of them seen only once. The specimen was peripheral blood. The source is a woman aged 60-70 years with COVID-19, enrolled during active disease.

The J gene is TRBJ2-7, the V gene TRBV14; TRBD2 agrees at 13 bases. The CDR3 length is 16 residues. The ends lost 5 bases at V and 5 bases at J; junction bases unmatched: 9. CDR1 is SGHDN and CDR2 is FVKESK in the germline V gene. The CDR3 is CASSNWPGTSGNEQYF. DNA of the CDR3: TGTGCCAGCAGCAACTGGCCTGGGACTAGCGGGAACGAGCAGTACTTC.

V gene TRBV23-1 combines with J gene TRBJ1-4; 7 bases align to TRBD1. TRBV23-1 is given ORF status, its function remaining uncertain. CDR3 length: 17 residues. Trimming at V came to 2 bases and at J to 4 bases, leaving 10 bases not matched to a gene. The CDR3 nucleotides are TGCGCCAGCAGTCAACTGATACAGGGGTGGGGTAATGAAAAACTGTTTTTT. Translation gives CASSQLIQGWGNEKLFF.

The genes are TRBV4-2 and TRBJ2-1, with TRBD2 matching over 9 bases. J gave up 7 bases and V 3 bases, and 7 bases lay outside the gene matches. The CDR3 runs 15 residues. Germline V gene sequence: CDR1 LGHNA, CDR2 YNFKEQ. Here the CDR3 reads CASSQISGRGNEQFF. The CDR3 DNA reads as TGTGCCAGCAGCCAGATTAGCGGGAGAGGTAATGAGCAGTTCTTC.

The rearrangement links TRBV18 to TRBJ2-7, with D possibly TRBD1 on 5 matching bases. In germline, CDR1 is KGHSH, CDR2 LQKENI. The germline V and J ends were trimmed by 0 bases and 0 bases, with 9 bases remaining between them. This CDR3 comprises 15 residues. The CDR3 coding sequence is TGTGCCAGCTCACCACCAAGGGGTAGCTCCTACGAGCAGTACTTC. Its protein product is CASSPPRGSSYEQYF.

The chain's CDR3 is CSASTGDLLAEQYF. The CDR3 nucleotides are TGCAGTGCTAGTACAGGGGACCTTTTGGCCGAGCAGTACTTC. J is TRBJ2-7 and V is TRBV20-1; TRBD1 agrees at 7 bases. Trimming at V came to 3 bases and at J to 6 bases, leaving 11 bases not matched to a gene. The CDR3 runs 14 residues. CDR1 and CDR2 (germline): DFQATT, SNEGSKA (reference sequence).

The J gene is TRBJ2-7, the V gene TRBV11-1; 9 nucleotides line up with TRBD1. This CDR3 comprises 15 residues. Looked up from germline, CDR1 is SGHAT and CDR2 is FQDESV (reference sequence). The J segment lost 0 bases and the V segment lost 4 bases, leaving 4 bases of the junction unmatched. This CDR3 reads CASSSQGQGSYEQYF. DNA of the CDR3: TGTGCCAGCAGCTCCCAGGGACAGGGCTCCTACGAGCAGTACTTC.

For this clone: The junction shows a germline mismatch at one end, possibly a read error. The J gene is TRBJ2-3, the V gene TRBV18; maybe TRBD2 (5 bases). The CDR3 has 13 amino acids. The germline gives CDR1 KGHSH, CDR2 LQKENI. CDR3 nucleotides: TGTGCCAGCTCACTCCGAACTACTAGTTTTTGCCTGTTT. This translates into CASSLRTTSFCLF.

The chain combines TRBV2 with TRBJ2-4; 7 positions agree with TRBD2. This CDR3 is built from 16 residues. Trimming at V came to 7 bases and at J to 6 bases, leaving 15 bases not matched to a gene. Germline V gives CDR1 SNHLY, CDR2 FYNNEI. CDR3 amino acids: CASNPNEAGEGNIQYF. CDR3 nucleotides: TGTGCCAGCAACCCGAACGAGGCGGGAGAGGGAAACATTCAGTACTTC.